This T cell receptor (beta chain) came from a study of neurological immune-mediated disorders. Findings and limits, study-wide: Expansion of TCR clones was greatest in HTLV-1-associated myelopathy and smallest in multiple sclerosis, where it fell below that of healthy controls.

Per germline, CDR1 LGHNA and CDR2 YNFKEQ. The CDR3 runs 14 residues. Note on this clonotype: Its specificity is not known. The junction and the germline gene differ at one end; a read error may be behind it.

The cDNA came from 5'RACE, which used 10-nucleotide random UMIs. Over 180 million TCR-beta sequences from 15-18 subjects came from every sequencing run. TCRdb independently ran MiXCR on the 5' RACE reads; one entry per CDR3 protein. In the table there are over 25,000 distinct CDR3 sequences, 9% to 13% of which are singletons. The specimen sequenced was PBMCs. The TCR sequence derives from a woman aged 60 to 75 in good health. This chain connects TRBV4-2 to TRBJ1-2; tentative D call: TRBD1 (6 bases). The CDR3 bases are TGTGCCAGCAACCAAGATCCGGGACCAGGGGCCGCCACCTTC. Translating it yields CASNQDPGPGAATF.